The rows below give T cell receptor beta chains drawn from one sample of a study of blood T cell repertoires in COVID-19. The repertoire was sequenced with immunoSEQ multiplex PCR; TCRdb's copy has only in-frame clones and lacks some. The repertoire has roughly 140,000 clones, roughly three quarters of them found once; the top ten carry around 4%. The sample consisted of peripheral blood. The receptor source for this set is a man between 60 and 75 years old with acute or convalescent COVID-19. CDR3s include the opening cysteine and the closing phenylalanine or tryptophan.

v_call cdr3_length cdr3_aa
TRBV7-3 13 CASRQRNSDTQYF
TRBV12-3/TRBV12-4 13 CASSLVSYNEQFF
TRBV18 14 CASSPPGGLETQYF
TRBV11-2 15 CASRSSGGYTGELFF
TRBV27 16 CASSLGRQVVADTQYF
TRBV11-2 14 CASSQQGSGNTIYF
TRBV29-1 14 CSVEVQGRGTEAFF
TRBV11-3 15 CASSLQRTYQETQYF
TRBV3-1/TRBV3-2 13 CASSQVGGDGYTF
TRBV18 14 CASSTEGMNTEAFF
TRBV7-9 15 CASSLSYGRPHEQYF
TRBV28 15 CASSLGTGGHYGYTF
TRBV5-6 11 CAVMGGYGYTF
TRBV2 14 CASSDGTRGEKLFF
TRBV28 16 CASNPTPGQGVSGYTF
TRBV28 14 CASREGQARKTQYF
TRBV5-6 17 CASSLGGGRAGTGELFF
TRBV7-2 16 CASSSNGGHPNEKLFF
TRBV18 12 CASSPQRDEQYF
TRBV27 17 CASSLLRTGGEEETQYF
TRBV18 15 CASSPLQGANTEAFF
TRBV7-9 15 CASSPSGTGGLGYTF
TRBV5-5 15 CASSFGQGSHETQYF
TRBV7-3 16 CASSPSAQGRGNGYTF
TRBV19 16 CASSTQPRQGNQPQHF
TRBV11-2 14 CASSQGTGHQPQHF
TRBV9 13 CASSVDRQETQYF
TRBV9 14 CASSVEGKGNTIYF
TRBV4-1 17 CASSPRLAESKINIQYF
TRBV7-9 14 CASSLSVDLYEQYF
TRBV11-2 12 CASRGVDSPLHF
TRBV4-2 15 CASSPQHNANSPLHF
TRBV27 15 CASRVGGVSSYEQYF
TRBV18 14 CASSPEDAGGQQYF
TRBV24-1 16 CATSDSRGGADDGYTF
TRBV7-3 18 CASSLSRFGEGDKNIQYF
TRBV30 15 CAWTLTGGAATEAFF
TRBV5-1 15 CASSLELAGAYEQYF
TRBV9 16 CASSVAGGLAGSEQYF
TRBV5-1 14 CASSRGTDYNEQFF
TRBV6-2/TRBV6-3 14 CASSSSLLLGAQFF
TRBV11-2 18 CASSFRGGPSSGANVLTF
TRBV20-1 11 CSATTSAEQYF
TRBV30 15 CAWSPWDRGIYEQYF
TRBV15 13 CATSRPGNNEQYF
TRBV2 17 CASSEIGGTASSYEQYF
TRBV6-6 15 CASRDFWVSNQPQHF
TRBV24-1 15 CATSGGGTGISPLHF
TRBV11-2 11 CASISEETQYF
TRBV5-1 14 CASSLVGGAWPQHF
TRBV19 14 CASSSGTGVLEQFF